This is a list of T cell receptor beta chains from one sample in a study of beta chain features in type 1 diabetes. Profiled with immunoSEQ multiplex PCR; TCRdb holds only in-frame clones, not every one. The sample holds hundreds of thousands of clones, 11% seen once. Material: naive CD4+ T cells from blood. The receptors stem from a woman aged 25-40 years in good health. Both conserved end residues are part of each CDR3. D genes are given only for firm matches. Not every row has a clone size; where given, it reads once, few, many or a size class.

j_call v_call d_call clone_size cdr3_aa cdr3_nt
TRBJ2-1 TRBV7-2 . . CASSLVAFWQFF TGTGCCAGCAGCTTAGTGGCCTTCTGGCAGTTCTTC
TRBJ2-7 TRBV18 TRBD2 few CASSHNTGLAGVYEQYF TGTGCCAGCTCCCACAACACAGGACTAGCGGGAGTCTACGAGCAGTACTTC
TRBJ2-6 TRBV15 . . CATSSPGQSSGANVLTF TGTGCCACCAGCAGCCCAGGACAATCCTCTGGGGCCAACGTCCTGACTTTC
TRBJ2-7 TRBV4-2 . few CASSQGTVRGYEQYF TGTGCCAGCAGCCAAGGGACAGTACGCGGCTACGAGCAGTACTTC
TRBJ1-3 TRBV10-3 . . CAISDGDISGNTIYF TGTGCCATCAGTGATGGCGACATCTCTGGAAACACCATATATTTT
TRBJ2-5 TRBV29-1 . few CSADPGVLKRTQYF TGCAGCGCTGACCCCGGGGTACTCAAGAGGACCCAGTACTTC
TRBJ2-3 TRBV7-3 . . CASSLASARTDTQYF TGTGCCAGCAGCTTAGCTAGCGCGCGCACAGATACGCAGTATTTT
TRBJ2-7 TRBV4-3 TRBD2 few CASSHSGGASYEQYF TGCGCCAGCAGCCACTCGGGAGGGGCGTCCTACGAGCAGTACTTC
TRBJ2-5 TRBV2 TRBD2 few CASSPGTSETQYF TGTGCCAGCAGCCCCGGGACTAGTGAGACCCAGTACTTC
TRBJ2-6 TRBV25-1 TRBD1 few CASSGPGQGSANVLTF TGTGCCAGCAGTGGCCCGGGACAGGGGAGTGCCAACGTCCTGACTTTC
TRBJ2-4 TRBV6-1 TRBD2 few CASSEWTSGVAKNIQYF TGTGCCAGCAGTGAATGGACTAGCGGAGTAGCCAAAAACATTCAGTACTTC
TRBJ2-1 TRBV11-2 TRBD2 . CASSLDLRLAGEQFF TGTGCCAGCAGCTTAGATTTGAGACTAGCGGGTGAGCAGTTCTTC
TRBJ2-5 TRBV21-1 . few CASSSGTGWMETQYF TGTGCCAGCAGCAGCGGGACAGGGTGGATGGAGACCCAGTACTTC
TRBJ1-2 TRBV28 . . CASSLLPLGQGSFGYTF TGTGCCAGCAGTTTATTACCCCTCGGGCAGGGTTCATTTGGCTACACCTTC
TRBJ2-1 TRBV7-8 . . CASSFVSNSYNEQFF TGTGCCAGCAGCTTCGTCTCTAATTCCTACAATGAGCAGTTCTTC
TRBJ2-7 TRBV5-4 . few CASSLAPTEQYF TGTGCCAGCAGCTTGGCGCCTACCGAGCAGTACTTC
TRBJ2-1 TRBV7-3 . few CASSLTLAPLDEQFF TGTGCCAGCAGCTTAACTCTAGCGCCGTTGGATGAGCAGTTCTTC
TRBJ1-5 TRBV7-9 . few CASSLGQDNQPQHF TGTGCCAGCAGCTTAGGGCAGGACAATCAGCCCCAGCATTTT
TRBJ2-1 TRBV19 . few CASKRQESYNEQFF TGTGCCAGTAAACGACAGGAGTCCTACAATGAGCAGTTCTTC
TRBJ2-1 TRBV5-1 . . CASSLGGSSYNEQFF TGCGCCAGCAGCTTAGGGGGTAGCTCCTACAATGAGCAGTTCTTC
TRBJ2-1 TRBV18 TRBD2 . CASSRLAVSSYNEQFF TGTGCCAGCTCACGACTAGCGGTGAGCTCCTACAATGAGCAGTTCTTC
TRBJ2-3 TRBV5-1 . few CASSLILSEADTQYF TGCGCCAGCAGCTTAATTCTTAGTGAGGCAGATACGCAGTATTTT
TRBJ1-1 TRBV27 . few CASSFHPRLGQIEAFF TGTGCCAGCAGTTTCCATCCCCGGTTAGGACAGATTGAAGCTTTCTTT
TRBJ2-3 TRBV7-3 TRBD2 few CASSLNSGGSTDTQYF TGTGCCAGCAGCTTAAATAGCGGGGGTAGCACAGATACGCAGTATTTT
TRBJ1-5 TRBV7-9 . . CASSLDMGKAQHF TGTGCCAGCAGCTTAGACATGGGCAAGGCCCAGCATTTT
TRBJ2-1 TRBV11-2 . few CASSLEGASYNEQFF TGTGCCAGCAGCTTAGAGGGAGCCTCCTACAATGAGCAGTTCTTC
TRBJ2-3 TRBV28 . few CAIHSDTDTQYF TGTGCCATCCATAGCGACACAGATACGCAGTATTTT
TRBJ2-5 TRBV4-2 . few CASSQNSNSGNQETQYF TGTGCCAGCAGCCAGAATTCAAATAGCGGAAATCAAGAGACCCAGTACTTC
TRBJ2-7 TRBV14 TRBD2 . CASRGWREGPYGEQYF TGTGCCAGCAGGGGCTGGCGGGAGGGGCCTTATGGCGAGCAGTACTTC
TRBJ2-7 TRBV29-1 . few CSVIKDSRSYEQYF TGCAGCGTTATAAAGGACAGCCGCTCCTACGAGCAGTACTTC
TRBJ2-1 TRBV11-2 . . CASSYDYARQFF TGTGCCAGCAGCTACGACTACGCTCGGCAGTTCTTC
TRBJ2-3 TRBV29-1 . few CSVVGGAATDTQYF TGCAGCGTTGTTGGTGGGGCCGCCACAGATACGCAGTATTTT
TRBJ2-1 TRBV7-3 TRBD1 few CASSSDRGEQFF TGTGCCAGCAGCTCGGACAGGGGTGAGCAGTTCTTC